The next 12 T cell receptor beta chains were all read from a single sample in a study of T cells in Graves' hyperthyroidism and ophthalmopathy. Amplification yielded TCR beta CDR3 regions, with RNA transcripts as the source. The HTBI primer set drove a first-round RT-PCR of the TCR CDR3. TCRdb reanalysed the multiplex PCR reads using MiXCR and keeps one entry per CDR3 protein. The sample contains 730,000 or so distinct CDR3 sequences, around a sixth of which appear only once. The sample consisted of blood. Every receptor here comes from a woman in her forties or fifties with Graves' hyperthyroidism that later progressed to Graves' ophthalmopathy.

This clonotype was detected ten times or more. The gene calls are TRBV7-8 and TRBJ1-5; a possible D gene is TRBD1 (6 bases). The CDR3 runs to 15 residues. Trimming pared 1 base from V and 4 bases from J, leaving 11 bases between. Germline loops: CDR1 SGHVS, CDR2 FQNEAQ. The CDR3 spells CASSLGTTGNQPQHF. Written as DNA, the CDR3 is TGTGCCAGCAGCTTAGGGACAACAGGGAATCAGCCCCAGCATTTT.

This clonotype showed up many times. This chain links TRBV18 with TRBJ2-5; D not resolved. With 1 base removed from V and 5 bases from J, the gap between germline ends came to 14 bases. This CDR3 has 15 amino acids. Germline assignment: CDR1 KGHSH and CDR2 LQKENI. CDR3 region: CASSPLGGQSETQYF. The CDR3 DNA reads as TGTGCCAGCTCACCACTAGGTGGCCAAAGCGAGACCCAGTACTTC. The full variable domain, in which reference TRBV18 and TRBJ2-5 provide the parts outside the CDR3, is NAGVMQNPRHLVRRRGQEARLRCSPMKGHSHVYWYRQLPEEGLKFMVYLQKENIIDESGMPKERFSAEFPKEGPSILRIQQVVRGDSAAYFCASSPLGGQSETQYFGPGTRLLVL.

The rearrangement uses TRBV10-3 and TRBJ2-3; D tentatively fits TRBD1 or TRBD2 (5 bases each). The CDR3 consists of 14 residues. The germline V and J ends were trimmed by 6 bases and 2 bases, with 12 bases remaining between them. CDR1 is ENHRY and CDR2 is SYGVKD in the germline V gene. CDR3 region: CAIRLDSHTDTQYF. The CDR3 DNA is TGTGCCATCAGACTAGACAGTCACACAGATACGCAGTATTTT.

In this sample, this clonotype turned up a few times. The rearrangement links TRBV18 to TRBJ2-1; 11 nucleotides agree with TRBD2. Unmatched junction bases numbered 9, after V lost 2 bases and J lost 9 bases. CDR1 is KGHSH, CDR2 LQKENI, per germline. This CDR3 is built from 16 residues. CDR3 bases: TGTGCCAGCTCACCAAGTGGCCTAGCGGGGGGTTCTGAGCAGTTCTTC. Residues: CASSPSGLAGGSEQFF.

V is TRBV15 and J is TRBJ1-5; D is undetermined. V shed 4 bases and J shed 7 bases, with 17 bases lying between them. The CDR3 is made up of 15 amino acids. CDR1 is LNHNV, CDR2 YYDKDF, per germline (reference sequence). The CDR3 DNA is TGTGCCACCAGCATTCTCTCGGGGTCTCGGCAGCCCCAGCATTTT. This gives the protein CATSILSGSRQPQHF.

This clonotype came up many times. The chain joins TRBV3-1 to TRBJ2-3; 8 nucleotides agree with TRBD2. This CDR3 comprises 16 residues. The J segment lost 0 bases and the V segment lost 4 bases, leaving 6 bases of the junction unmatched. CDR1 LGHDT and CDR2 YNNKEL come from the germline V gene (reference sequence). DNA of the CDR3: TGTGCCAGCAGCCCCCATAGCGGGGCGAGCACAGATACGCAGTATTTT. It is translated as CASSPHSGASTDTQYF.

The sample holds many counts of this clonotype. The chain recombines TRBV11-2 with TRBJ1-3, with 8 bases fitting TRBD1. Germline CDR1 is SGHAT and CDR2 is FQNNGV. The CDR3 runs to 17 residues. The V segment lost 5 bases and the J segment 4 bases; nucleotides outside the gene matches: 13. The CDR3 DNA sequence: TGTGCCAGCAGCCTCCGAACTCGGACAGGGTCCGGAAACACCATATATTTT. Translated, it gives CASSLRTRTGSGNTIYF.

The CDR3 is CSAQVSYNEQFF. The CDR3 DNA sequence: TGCAGTGCCCAAGTATCCTACAATGAGCAGTTCTTC. The V and J genes are TRBV20-1 and TRBJ2-1; no clear D gene. This CDR3 has 12 residues. The V gene's germline CDR1 is DFQATT and CDR2 SNEGSKA (reference sequence). Trimming took 6 bases from V and 1 from J, leaving 7 bases between them.

This clonotype was detected a few times. The chain has TRBV7-8 and TRBJ1-5; unclear D gene. The CDR3 covers 16 residues. Germline assignment: CDR1 SGHVS and CDR2 FQNEAQ. V was trimmed by 5 bases and J by 0 bases, leaving 14 bases between them. DNA of the CDR3: TGTGCCAGCAGCGACGTAGAGGCTTATAGCAATCAGCCCCAGCATTTT. Its protein is CASSDVEAYSNQPQHF.

This clonotype occurred many times. The chain combines TRBV3-1 with TRBJ2-1; 9 positions agree with TRBD2. The CDR3 spans 16 residues. Germline V CDR1 and CDR2: LGHDT, YNNKEL (reference sequence). With 1 base clipped from V and 8 bases from J, the junction kept 9 bases outside the gene matches. The chain's CDR3 is CASSQGRGGAFYEQFF. The CDR3 nucleotides read TGTGCCAGCAGCCAAGGGCGCGGGGGGGCCTTTTATGAGCAGTTCTTC.

A few counts support this clonotype. The rearrangement joins TRBV27 to TRBJ2-7; possible D gene TRBD1, 5 bases. CDR3 length equals 15 residues. CDR1 and CDR2 from the germline V gene are MNHEY and SMNVEV (reference sequence). V was shortened by 7 bases and J by 1 base, with 17 bases between the two germline ends. In DNA form, the CDR3 reads TGTGCCAGCACTCCCAAGGTAGGGGCTTCCTACGAGCAGTACTTC. The encoded protein is CASTPKVGASYEQYF.

This clonotype was counted a few times. The chain carries TRBV9 and TRBJ2-3; 7 nucleotides align to TRBD2. J lost 0 bases, V lost 1 base, and 5 bases had no gene match. The germline V gene has CDR1 SGDLS and CDR2 YYNGEE. The CDR3 extends over 16 amino acids. CDR3 protein: CASSVTGGASTDTQYF. In DNA form, the CDR3 reads TGTGCCAGCAGCGTAACGGGGGGTGCTAGCACAGATACGCAGTATTTT. Combining the CDR3 with reference TRBV9 and TRBJ2-3 gives the whole variable domain DSGVTQTPKHLITATGQRVTLRCSPRSGDLSVYWYQQSLDQGLQFLIQYYNGEERAKGNILERFSAQQFPDLHSELNLSSLELGDSALYFCASSVTGGASTDTQYFGPGTRLTVL.